Listed here are 9 T cell receptor beta chains from one sample, sequenced in a study of T cell responses to AZD1222 COVID-19 vaccine. Data came from immunoSEQ multiplex PCR; TCRdb stores just in-frame clones and leaves some out. The sample carries some 170,000 clones, 85% to 90% recorded once. Sequenced material: peripheral blood, taken 28 days after the second AZD1222 dose. The source is an adult who received the AZD1222 COVID-19 vaccine.

The CDR3, as DNA: TGTGCCACCACAGGGGAGTTTGAAAAACTGTTTTTT. Translating it yields CATTGEFEKLFF. The rearrangement joins TRBV19 to TRBJ1-4; 7 bases are shared with TRBD1. The CDR3 sequence is 12 residues long. Germline lookup yields CDR1 LNHDA and CDR2 SQIVND (reference sequence). V lost 10 bases, J lost 7 bases, and 6 bases stayed unmatched. Together with reference TRBV19 and TRBJ1-4, the CDR3 gives the full variable domain: DGGITQSPKYLFRKEGQNVTLSCEQNLNHDAMYWYRQDPGQGLRLIYYSQIVNDFQKGDIAEGYSVSREKKESFPLTVTSAQKNPTAFYLCATTGEFEKLFFGSGTQLSVL.

The J gene is TRBJ1-2, the V gene TRBV5-1; no definite D call. Germline V gene lookup returns CDR1 SGHRS and CDR2 YFSETQ. This CDR3 contains 13 residues. Trimming pared 3 bases from V and 3 bases from J, leaving 9 bases between. The CDR3 DNA reads as TGCGCCAGCAGCTGGGAGGGTGACTATGGCTACACCTTC. It yields the protein CASSWEGDYGYTF.

DNA of the CDR3: TGTGCCAGCAGTTACCGCCCGCCGGGACAGAACACTGAAGCTTTCTTT. This translates into CASSYRPPGQNTEAFF. V gene TRBV6-5 combines with J gene TRBJ1-1; the D gene is possibly TRBD1 (6 bases). Trimming took 2 bases from V and 1 from J, leaving 14 bases between them. The V gene's germline CDR1 is MNHEY and CDR2 SVGAGI. This CDR3 has 16 amino acids.

V is TRBV30 and J is TRBJ1-2; no definite D call. CDR1 and CDR2 from the germline V gene are GTSNPN and SVGIG (reference sequence). The germline V and J ends were trimmed by 4 bases and 7 bases, with 13 bases remaining between them. The CDR3 has 12 residues. The CDR3 DNA reads TGTGCCTGGACCGTCGGGGTTCTTGGCTACACCTTC. Translated: CAWTVGVLGYTF. Full variable domain (missing parts from reference TRBV30 and TRBJ1-2): SQTIHQWPATLVQPVGSPLSLECTVEGTSNPNLYWYRQAAGRGLQLLFYSVGIGQISSEVPQNLSASRPQDRQFILSSKKLLLSDSGFYLCAWTVGVLGYTFGSGTRLTVV.

There are a few counts of this clone. CDR3 sequence: CASSLGRGGDQPQHF. DNA for the CDR3: TGTGCCAGCAGTCTGGGCAGAGGAGGGGATCAGCCCCAGCATTTT. The chain couples TRBV6-5 to TRBJ1-5; possibly TRBD1 for D (5 bases). This CDR3 region has 15 residues. Germline V gene sequence: CDR1 MNHEY, CDR2 SVGAGI. Trimming shortened V by 5 bases and J by 5 bases, and 16 bases separated the two germline ends.

The chain carries TRBV19 and TRBJ1-1, with D hard to call. Germline V CDR1 and CDR2: LNHDA, SQIVND (reference sequence). The germline V and J ends were trimmed by 4 bases and 3 bases, with 12 bases remaining between them. This CDR3 spans 14 amino acids. The CDR3 DNA follows: TGTGCCAGTAGTAGCACGAAGGGTTACACTGAAGCTTTCTTT. It codes for CASSSTKGYTEAFF.

The V gene is TRBV14, the J gene TRBJ1-6, with TRBD1 identical over 7 bases. Germline values: CDR1 SGHDN, CDR2 FVKESK. V shed 4 bases, J shed 6 bases, and the junction held 0 bases outside the gene matches. This CDR3 is 13 amino acids long. In DNA, the CDR3 is TGTGCCAGCAGCCCAGGGGGTAATTCACCCCTCCACTTT. Encoded protein: CASSPGGNSPLHF.

The chain uses TRBV30 and TRBJ1-6; possibly TRBD1 for D (6 bases). This CDR3 spans 11 amino acids. V lost 3 bases and J 9 bases, leaving 6 bases between the germline ends. Germline assignment: CDR1 GTSNPN and CDR2 SVGIG (reference sequence). CDR3 nucleotide sequence: TGTGCCTGGAGGGACAGTTCACCCCTCCACTTT. It is translated as CAWRDSSPLHF.

The chain employs TRBV6-1 and TRBJ2-6, with D possibly being TRBD2 (6 bases). V lost 3 bases, J lost 2 bases, and 14 bases lay in between. The CDR3 spans 17 residues. The V gene's germline CDR1 is MNHNS and CDR2 SASEGT. The CDR3 loop reads CASSDPGGVPGANVLTF. The CDR3 nucleotides read TGTGCCAGCAGTGATCCTGGCGGGGTTCCTGGGGCCAACGTCCTGACTTTC.